The 27 T cell receptor beta chains presented below share a single source sample, sequenced in a study of T-cell reconstitution after alpha-beta-depleted transplantation in children (dated by TCRdb to the mid-2010s). Libraries were prepared through PCR. The instrument was an Illumina HiSeq 2500. TCR library preparation used molecular barcoding, with unique molecular identifiers applied to normalize quantification of the TCRbeta repertoire. The public reads were reanalyzed by TCRdb: fastp trimming at Q25, MiXCR alignment, in-frame beta chains only. For every CDR3 protein sequence, its rows merge into one entry that carries the most common genes and DNA. The sample has about 400,000 distinct CDR3 sequences on record, roughly 13% of them singletons. The ten top clones hold approximately 4.2% of the sample. The sample here was PBMCs, taken from the stem cell graft. These receptors all come from a human donor who donated a stem cell graft to a child with Fanconi anemia.

This clonotype was seen ten or more times. This chain links TRBV10-3 with TRBJ2-1; 9 nucleotides align to TRBD2. The V gene end was trimmed by 3 bases and the J gene end by 5 bases; junction bases not matched to a gene: 5. The V gene's germline CDR1 is ENHRY and CDR2 SYGVKD. The CDR3 sequence is 15 residues long. The CDR3 spells CAISDVGGGDNEQFF. The CDR3 nucleotides read TGTGCCATCAGTGACGTGGGCGGGGGGGACAATGAGCAGTTCTTC.

This clonotype appeared a few times. The genes are TRBV20-1 and TRBJ1-1; perhaps TRBD1 as D (5 bases). V gave up 7 bases and J gave up 4 bases, with 13 bases separating them. CDR3 length: 12 amino acids. CDR1 is DFQATT and CDR2 is SNEGSKA in the germline V gene (reference sequence). DNA of the CDR3: TGCAGTGGATTCCAGGGAGGCACTGAAGCTTTCTTT. It codes for CSGFQGGTEAFF.

This clonotype has a count of ten or more. This chain uses TRBV27 with TRBJ2-1, with 8 bases lining up with TRBD2. The CDR3 runs 13 residues. The germline V gene encodes CDR1 MNHEY and CDR2 SMNVEV (reference sequence). J lost 10 bases, V lost 2 bases, and 4 bases had no gene match. The CDR3 sequence is CASSLGRGVEQFF. The CDR3 DNA follows: TGTGCCAGCAGTTTAGGGCGGGGGGTCGAGCAGTTCTTC.

This clonotype was detected only a few times. The chain links TRBV4-3 to TRBJ2-1; D perhaps matches TRBD2 (6 bases). The CDR3 spans 18 residues. The germline CDR1 and CDR2 sequences are LGHNA and YSLEER. V lost 4 bases to trimming and J lost 0 bases, with 19 bases between them. The CDR3 DNA is TGCGCCAGCAGCCTTTCCGTCGGGGGTCGGAGCTCCTACAATGAGCAGTTCTTC. Encoded protein: CASSLSVGGRSSYNEQFF.

The rearrangement joins TRBV5-4 to TRBJ1-1, with D uncertain. This CDR3 spans 15 amino acids. Trimming removed 2 bases from V and 1 base from J, with 12 bases in between. CDR1 and CDR2 (germline): SGHNT, YYREEE (reference sequence). CDR3 bases: TGTGCCAGCAGCTTCGGGGAAGTTGGGAACACTGAAGCTTTCTTT. Encoded protein: CASSFGEVGNTEAFF.

This clonotype has more than one count but fewer than ten. This chain connects TRBV24-1 to TRBJ2-2, with 10 nucleotides matching TRBD1. Per the germline V gene, CDR1 is KGHDR and CDR2 is SFDVKD. With 4 bases clipped from V and 3 bases from J, the junction kept 4 bases outside the gene matches. CDR3 length: 16 amino acids. DNA of the CDR3: TGTGCCACCAGTGACGCGACAGGGGGCGACACCGGGGAGCTGTTTTTT. Amino acids: CATSDATGGDTGELFF.

The chain links TRBV5-1 to TRBJ2-5; tentatively, D is TRBD1 (5 bases). CDR3 length: 15 amino acids. Deletions cut 1 base from V and 1 base from J, with 11 bases between. Germline assignment: CDR1 SGHRS and CDR2 YFSETQ. CDR3: CASSLRGQIQETQYF. CDR3 bases: TGCGCCAGCAGCTTGAGGGGTCAGATCCAAGAGACCCAGTACTTC.

This clonotype came up many times. The chain links TRBV10-3 to TRBJ2-2, with 11 bases identical to TRBD2. Germline V CDR1 and CDR2: ENHRY, SYGVKD. Unmatched junction bases numbered 8, after V lost 3 bases and J lost 8 bases. This CDR3 region has 16 residues. In DNA, the CDR3 is TGTGCCATCAGTGAAAAACTAGCGGGGGACCGTGGGGAGCTGTTTTTT. Its translation is CAISEKLAGDRGELFF.

This clonotype came up many times. The chain is built from TRBV5-1 and TRBJ2-1; TRBD2 agrees at 12 bases. With V trimmed by 0 bases and J by 6 bases, 1 base remained unmatched. Germline assignment: CDR1 SGHRS and CDR2 YFSETQ. CDR3 length: 15 amino acids. The CDR3 loop reads CASSLELAGGNEQFF. DNA for the CDR3: TGCGCCAGCAGCTTGGAACTAGCGGGGGGCAATGAGCAGTTCTTC.

This clonotype appeared a few times. V gene TRBV15 combines with J gene TRBJ2-3; 8 positions match TRBD1. Germline-derived CDR1 and CDR2 are LNHNV and YYDKDF (reference sequence). The CDR3 loop spans 15 amino acids. The trim removed 1 base at V and 6 bases at J, leaving 6 bases unmatched. CDR3 loop: CATSRVSGGLDTQYF. The CDR3 nucleotides are TGTGCCACCAGCAGAGTGTCAGGGGGCTTGGATACGCAGTATTTT.

A few counts support this clonotype. The chain uses TRBV5-1 and TRBJ2-7; D ambiguous. Germline CDR1 and CDR2: SGHRS and YFSETQ. This CDR3 region has 15 residues. With 0 bases removed from V and 4 bases from J, the gap between germline ends came to 14 bases. The CDR3 DNA sequence: TGCGCCAGCAGCTTGGAGGGATCCGACCTATACGAGCAGTACGTC. The encoded protein is CASSLEGSDLYEQYV.

The chain is built from TRBV4-3 and TRBJ1-3; TRBD1 might be the D (5 bases). Germline V gene data show CDR1 as LGHNA and CDR2 as YSLEER. The CDR3 has 17 residues. The V end was cut by 1 base, the J end by 3 bases, with 16 bases between. This chain's CDR3 is CASSQASRGIGGNTIYF. The DNA for the CDR3 is TGCGCCAGCAGCCAAGCATCAAGGGGAATAGGTGGAAACACCATATATTTT.

CDR3 nucleotides: TGTGCCAGCATCTCACAGGGAGATGAGCAGTTCTTC. This sequence encodes CASISQGDEQFF. The chain has TRBV3-1 and TRBJ2-1; TRBD1 might be the D (6 bases). V gave up 7 bases and J gave up 8 bases, with 12 bases separating them. Germline CDR1 reads LGHDT; CDR2 reads YNNKEL (reference sequence). CDR3 length: 12 amino acids.

This clonotype was seen at least ten times. The rearrangement joins TRBV29-1 to TRBJ2-1; perhaps TRBD1 as D (6 bases). The CDR3 length is 12 residues. Germline-derived CDR1 and CDR2 are SQVTM and ANQGSEA. V shed 7 bases and J shed 5 bases, with 12 bases lying between them. CDR3 in DNA: TGCAGCGCCAAGGACAGTAACAATGAGCAGTTCTTC. This encodes CSAKDSNNEQFF.

The CDR3 DNA is TGCAGCGTAGGGGGGGGGGATTACTACAATGAGCAGTTCTTC. It encodes CSVGGGDYYNEQFF. The rearrangement uses TRBV29-1 and TRBJ2-1; a possible D gene is TRBD2 (7 bases). CDR1 and CDR2 (germline): SQVTM, ANQGSEA. The CDR3 is 14 amino acids. Trimming cost V 6 bases and J 3 bases, with 15 bases left between them.

There are many counts of this clonotype. This chain uses TRBV28 with TRBJ2-6; D is possibly TRBD2 (6 bases). Germline V gene lookup returns CDR1 MDHEN and CDR2 SYDVKM. Trimming took 6 bases from V and 0 from J, leaving 18 bases between them. The CDR3 consists of 18 residues. In DNA form, the CDR3 reads TGTGCCAGCAGCACCTCGGGGGACTTCGGCTCTGGGGCCAACGTCCTGACTTTC. It codes for CASSTSGDFGSGANVLTF.

This clonotype was counted many times. V usage is TRBV12-3 or TRBV12-4 and J usage is TRBJ2-3, with 10 bases fitting TRBD2. V lost 5 bases, J lost 3 bases, and 5 bases stayed unmatched. The length of the CDR3 is 15 residues. CDR3 coding DNA: TGTGCCAGCAGTGCCCAGGGACTAGCGACAGATACGCAGTATTTT. It translates to CASSAQGLATDTQYF.

This chain uses TRBV13 with TRBJ2-1, with 7 positions matching TRBD1. Germline V CDR1 and CDR2: PRHDT, FYEKMQ (reference sequence). The length of the CDR3 is 16 residues. Unmatched junction bases numbered 5, after V lost 1 base and J lost 2 bases. This CDR3 is CASSLEGAAAYNEQFF. The CDR3 DNA sequence: TGTGCCAGCAGCTTAGAGGGGGCAGCGGCCTACAATGAGCAGTTCTTC.

This clonotype was counted only a few times. The V call is TRBV14, the J call TRBJ2-3; D remains ambiguous. The CDR3 has 12 residues. V lost 1 base, J lost 8 bases, and 7 bases lay in between. Germline V gives CDR1 SGHDN, CDR2 FVKESK. CDR3 loop: CASSQVHVTQYF. The CDR3 nucleotides are TGTGCCAGCAGCCAAGTTCATGTTACGCAGTATTTT.

This chain links TRBV11-2 with TRBJ2-5; the D is unclear. CDR3 length: 12 residues. Germline CDR1 and CDR2: SGHAT and FQNNGV. Trimming removed 7 bases at V and 5 bases at J, with 11 bases between. The CDR3 here is CASTRPKETQYF. CDR3 nucleotides: TGTGCCAGCACCCGCCCGAAGGAGACCCAGTACTTC.

This chain links TRBV20-1 with TRBJ1-1; TRBD1 agrees at 7 bases. V trimming: 6 bases; J trimming: 9 bases; junction bases outside the gene matches: 7. CDR1 and CDR2 (germline): DFQATT, SNEGSKA (reference sequence). This CDR3 contains 11 residues. The CDR3, as DNA: TGCAGTGCCCTTGACAGGGTTAAAGCTTTCTTT. Amino acids: CSALDRVKAFF.

V usage is TRBV2 and J usage is TRBJ1-5, with D possibly matching TRBD1 (6 bases). V lost 3 bases to trimming and J lost 4 bases, with 16 bases between them. The CDR3 consists of 16 residues. Germline V lookup: CDR1 SNHLY, CDR2 FYNNEI. As DNA, the CDR3 is TGTGCCAGCAGTGAGCATCCACAGGGCCAGAATCAGCCCCAGCATTTT. Translating gives CASSEHPQGQNQPQHF.

This clonotype was counted a few times. The rearrangement uses TRBV10-3 and TRBJ1-2, with D possibly matching TRBD1 (5 bases). Per germline, CDR1 ENHRY and CDR2 SYGVKD. V was trimmed by 6 bases and J by 6 bases, leaving 11 bases between them. This CDR3 comprises 12 residues. The CDR3 region has the DNA TGTGCCATCAGAGGGACTTCGGATGGCTACACCTTC. Its translation: CAIRGTSDGYTF.

This clonotype has a count of ten or more. The chain recombines TRBV20-1 with TRBJ1-1, with a weak D call TRBD1 (6 bases). Looked up from germline, CDR1 is DFQATT and CDR2 is SNEGSKA (reference sequence). The CDR3 has 14 residues. Trimming removed 5 bases at V and 1 base at J, with 14 bases between. CDR3 sequence reads: CSAYDRSGNTEAFF. Here the CDR3 DNA reads TGCAGTGCTTATGACAGGTCCGGGAACACTGAAGCTTTCTTT.

The table lists this clonotype with many counts. The chain employs TRBV29-1 and TRBJ2-5; 7 bases align to TRBD2. V was pared by 7 bases and J by 3 bases, with 5 bases of the junction left unmatched. The germline gives CDR1 SQVTM, CDR2 ANQGSEA. The CDR3 runs to 12 residues. CDR3 sequence (DNA): TGCAGCGCCCTAAGCGGGGAAGAGACCCAGTACTTC. Amino acids: CSALSGEETQYF.

This chain connects TRBV20-1 to TRBJ1-2; a weak D match, TRBD1 (5 bases). The V and J ends lost 3 bases and 11 bases respectively, with 16 bases between them. Germline V gene data show CDR1 as DFQATT and CDR2 as SNEGSKA (reference sequence). This CDR3 contains 12 residues. The CDR3 DNA is TGCAGTGCTAGTCCCGGGGGTATTGGGTACACCTTC. It encodes CSASPGGIGYTF.

This clonotype has at least ten counts. V usage is TRBV5-1 and J usage is TRBJ2-1, with 8 nucleotides matching TRBD1. V was pared by 4 bases and J by 7 bases, with 10 bases of the junction left unmatched. Per germline, CDR1 SGHRS and CDR2 YFSETQ. CDR3 size: 15 residues. DNA of the CDR3: TGCGCCAGCAGCCCCGACCCGACAGGGGATAATGAGCAGTTCTTC. It yields the protein CASSPDPTGDNEQFF.